These 13 T cell receptor beta chains came from one sample sequenced in a study of T cell clonotyping in hematopoietic cell transplantation. Clones were sequenced by immunoSEQ multiplex PCR, and TCRdb holds only the in-frame ones, with some missing. The top ten clones hold under 2% of a sample with approximately 80,000 clones, roughly 95% of them seen once. Time point defined: recipient sample about 28 days before transplant, after cytoreduction. The sequencing here drew on peripheral blood mononuclear cells, taken before stem cell transplant. All receptors derive from a woman aged 50 to 60 with acute myeloid leukemia. Some clones in this sample may be carry-over from other donors' samples.

V usage is TRBV19 and J usage is TRBJ1-4; D is perhaps TRBD1 (5 bases). The germline V gene has CDR1 LNHDA and CDR2 SQIVND (reference sequence). Trimming removed 5 bases from V and 0 bases from J, with 10 bases in between. The CDR3 contains 15 residues. The CDR3 region has the DNA TGTGCCAGTAGTGGTTCGGGGGCAACTAATGAAAAACTGTTTTTT. It codes for CASSGSGATNEKLFF.

The chain has TRBV7-2 and TRBJ2-7, with D hard to call. This CDR3 comprises 14 residues. The V end lost 2 bases, the J end lost 0 bases, and 8 bases lay between the germline ends. The germline V gene has CDR1 SGHTA and CDR2 FQGNSA. The CDR3 nucleotides are TGTGCCAGCAGCTTAAGCAGGCACTCCTACGAGCAGTACTTC. It encodes CASSLSRHSYEQYF.

V and J are TRBV21-1 and TRBJ2-1. TRBV21-1 is tagged as a pseudogene. This CDR3 is 15 amino acids long. CDR3 sequence reads: CASSKGWPTRNEQFF. The CDR3 region has the DNA TGTGCCAGCAGCAAAGGTTGGCCGACCCGCAATGAGCAGTTCTTC.

This sequence joins TRBV5-1 and TRBJ2-3, with D perhaps assigned TRBD1 or TRBD2 (6 bases each). Trimming stripped 6 bases from V and 3 bases from J, with 17 bases between. CDR1 SGHRS and CDR2 YFSETQ come from the germline V gene. The CDR3 extends over 15 amino acids. This chain's CDR3 is CASTPLGGRTDTQYF. The CDR3 nucleotides are TGCGCCAGCACCCCATTAGGGGGGCGGACAGATACGCAGTATTTT.

The chain employs TRBV2 and TRBJ2-6; 7 bases align to TRBD1. Germline V lookup: CDR1 SNHLY, CDR2 FYNNEI. V was clipped by 6 bases and J by 3 bases; unmatched bases: 5. The CDR3 runs 15 residues. CDR3 nucleotide sequence: TGTGCCAGCAGCATGGACAGGCGTGGGGCCAACGTCCTGACTTTC. Translated: CASSMDRRGANVLTF.

The rearrangement links TRBV30 to TRBJ1-5; weak D call: TRBD1 (6 bases). This CDR3 spans 15 amino acids. V was shortened by 2 bases and J by 4 bases, with 15 bases between the two germline ends. Germline V gene lookup returns CDR1 GTSNPN and CDR2 SVGIG (reference sequence). CDR3 sequence: CAWSSPDRRNQPQHF. The DNA of the CDR3 is TGTGCCTGGAGTTCCCCGGACAGAAGAAATCAGCCCCAGCATTTT. Looking up the rest from reference TRBV30 and TRBJ1-5 gives the full variable domain: SQTIHQWPATLVQPVGSPLSLECTVEGTSNPNLYWYRQAAGRGLQLLFYSVGIGQISSEVPQNLSASRPQDRQFILSSKKLLLSDSGFYLCAWSSPDRRNQPQHFGDGTRLSIL.

The chain recombines TRBV7-2 with TRBJ1-1; D is unclear. The germline CDR1 and CDR2 sequences are SGHTA and FQGNSA. V was cut by 6 bases and J by 1 base, with 21 bases left in between. The CDR3 runs 17 residues. Written as DNA, the CDR3 is TGTGCCAGCAGTCCTTACCTGGACCGGGCCCAGAACACTGAAGCTTTCTTT. Its translation is CASSPYLDRAQNTEAFF.

The gene calls are TRBV9 and TRBJ2-5; D might be TRBD2 (5 bases). This CDR3 is 14 amino acids long. V was clipped by 3 bases and J by 5 bases, with 14 bases between them. CDR1 and CDR2 from the germline V gene are SGDLS and YYNGEE. In DNA, the CDR3 is TGTGCCAGCAGCGCCCGATACGGCGGGGAGACCCAGTACTTC. It yields the protein CASSARYGGETQYF.

The genes are TRBV2 and TRBJ1-4; a weak D match, TRBD1 (6 bases). With 6 bases removed from V and 4 bases from J, the gap between germline ends came to 18 bases. The CDR3 runs 16 residues. Germline V gene lookup returns CDR1 SNHLY and CDR2 FYNNEI. DNA for the CDR3: TGTGCCAGCAGCCAAAACGGGGGCCCGGGTAATGAAAAACTGTTTTTT. This sequence encodes CASSQNGGPGNEKLFF.

The chain's CDR3 is CASSQGDRVREQYF. CDR3 bases: TGCGCCAGCAGTCAAGGGGACAGGGTGCGAGAGCAGTACTTC. The V gene is TRBV23-1, the J gene TRBJ2-7, with TRBD1 identical over 9 bases. TRBV23-1 has ORF status, its function being uncertain. The CDR3 loop spans 14 amino acids. V lost 2 bases to trimming and J lost 7 bases; unmatched junction nucleotides: 6.

The J gene is TRBJ2-1, the V gene TRBV6-6; TRBD1 agrees at 8 bases. With 2 bases clipped from V and 7 bases from J, the junction kept 10 bases outside the gene matches. This CDR3 is 16 amino acids long. Germline V lookup: CDR1 MNHNY, CDR2 SVGAGI (reference sequence). The CDR3, as DNA: TGTGCCAGCAGTTACGGAGACAGGGGATTTCGAAATGAGCAGTTCTTC. Residues: CASSYGDRGFRNEQFF.

The rearrangement uses TRBV30 and TRBJ2-1, with D perhaps assigned TRBD1 or TRBD2 (6 bases each). Germline V lookup: CDR1 GTSNPN, CDR2 SVGIG (reference sequence). Trimming took 3 bases from V and 2 from J, leaving 14 bases between them. The CDR3 runs to 15 residues. Here the CDR3 reads CAWRYPRGAYNEQFF. The DNA for the CDR3 is TGTGCCTGGAGGTACCCAAGGGGGGCCTACAATGAGCAGTTCTTC.

In DNA, the CDR3 is TGTGCCAGCAGTTTCGCCACTAGCGGAAACTACGAGCAGTACTTC. Amino acids: CASSFATSGNYEQYF. The chain has TRBV27 and TRBJ2-7; TRBD2 matches 8 bases. V shed 3 bases, J shed 3 bases, and the junction held 7 bases outside the gene matches. CDR3 length: 15 amino acids. The V gene's germline CDR1 is MNHEY and CDR2 SMNVEV (reference sequence).